A single sample is the source of the 30 T cell receptor beta chains below, sequenced in a study of blood T cells in healthy people across ages. Through a sample-barcoded 5' primer and a J-beta primer mix, a second PCR was run for roughly 6 to 12 cycles. From the 5' RACE reads, TCRdb called clonotypes with MiXCR, one entry per CDR3 protein. The top ten hold 13% of the sample, which has about 670,000 distinct CDR3 sequences, over 40% seen once. Material: blood. These receptors came from an elderly woman in good health.

This clonotype has more than one count but fewer than ten. This chain connects TRBV25-1 to TRBJ1-1; D gene unclear. This CDR3 region has 13 residues. V gave up 5 bases and J gave up 11 bases, with 18 bases separating them. The V gene's germline CDR1 is MGHDK and CDR2 SYGVNS. For the CDR3, the DNA is TGTGCCAGCAGTCCTACCCCGGGTCCGTTGGCTTTCTTT. Encoded protein: CASSPTPGPLAFF. Combining the CDR3 with reference TRBV25-1 and TRBJ1-1 gives the whole variable domain EADIYQTPRYLVIGTGKKITLECSQTMGHDKMYWYQQDPGMELHLIHYSYGVNSTEKGDLSSESTVSRIRTEHFPLTLESARPSHTSQYLCASSPTPGPLAFFGQGTRLTVV.

The J gene is TRBJ2-1, the V gene TRBV7-2, with TRBD2 identical over 12 bases. The CDR3 is 14 residues long. The V segment lost 6 bases and the J segment 9 bases; nucleotides outside the gene matches: 6. The germline gives CDR1 SGHTA, CDR2 FQGNSA. CDR3 region: CASRLSSGRGEQFF. As DNA, the CDR3 is TGTGCCAGCAGATTGTCTAGCGGGAGGGGTGAGCAGTTCTTC.

The rearrangement joins TRBV7-8 to TRBJ2-1; possible D gene TRBD1, 5 bases. There are 14 residues in the CDR3. V lost 1 base to trimming and J lost 5 bases, with 9 bases between them. Germline CDR1 SGHVS, CDR2 FQNEAQ. The CDR3 DNA follows: TGTGCCAGCAGCTTAGAACAGGTGAACAATGAGCAGTTCTTC. It codes for CASSLEQVNNEQFF.

The CDR3 region is CASSGSSRELFF. The CDR3 DNA reads as TGTGCCAGCAGCGGCTCCAGCAGGGAGCTGTTTTTT. The rearrangement uses TRBV9 and TRBJ2-2; D ambiguous. Trimming removed 3 bases from V and 9 bases from J, with 9 bases in between. The CDR3 contains 12 residues. Germline V gene lookup returns CDR1 SGDLS and CDR2 YYNGEE. Drawing the rest from reference TRBV9 and TRBJ2-2, the complete variable domain is DSGVTQTPKHLITATGQRVTLRCSPRSGDLSVYWYQQSLDQGLQFLIQYYNGEERAKGNILERFSAQQFPDLHSELNLSSLELGDSALYFCASSGSSRELFFGEGSRLTVL.

The genes are TRBV27 and TRBJ2-5; TRBD2 aligns across 7 bases. V shed 1 base and J 4 bases; nucleotides not matched to a gene: 0. Germline V gene lookup returns CDR1 MNHEY and CDR2 SMNVEV (reference sequence). This CDR3 contains 13 residues. In DNA form, the CDR3 reads TGTGCCAGCAGTTTATGGGAGGGAGAGACCCAGTACTTC. Translation: CASSLWEGETQYF.

On this clonotype itself: This may be a read error, as it is one base from a much larger clone. The chain is built from TRBV9 and TRBJ2-1, with 7 bases that match TRBD2. Per the germline V gene, CDR1 is SGDLS and CDR2 is YYNGEE. The CDR3 is 15 residues long. The CDR3 DNA follows: TGTGCCAGCGGCGTAGTTGGGGGGGCCTACAATGAGCAGTTCTTC. It encodes CASGVVGGAYNEQFF.

Worth noting for this clonotype: A much bigger clone sits one base away, suggesting this may be a read error. This chain links TRBV11-2 with TRBJ1-2; D gene ambiguous. The germline V and J ends were trimmed by 7 bases and 8 bases, with 17 bases remaining between them. The germline gives CDR1 SGHAT, CDR2 FQNNGV. This CDR3 has 13 residues. CDR3 coding DNA: TGTGCCAGCAACCCCGCGAGAGGGCAGGGCTACACCTTC. This codes for CASNPARGQGYTF. Full variable domain (missing parts from reference TRBV11-2 and TRBJ1-2): EAGVAQSPRYKIIEKRQSVAFWCNPISGHATLYWYQQILGQGPKLLIQFQNNGVVDDSQLPKDRFSAERLKGVDSTLKIQPAKLEDSAVYLCASNPARGQGYTFGSGTRLTVV.

V is TRBV7-2 and J is TRBJ1-5, with D possibly being TRBD1 (6 bases). CDR3 size: 13 residues. Germline V gene data show CDR1 as SGHTA and CDR2 as FQGNSA. Trimming shortened V by 9 bases and J by 5 bases, and 14 bases separated the two germline ends. The CDR3 protein is CASAGAFDQPQHF. The CDR3, as DNA: TGTGCCAGTGCAGGGGCGTTCGATCAGCCCCAGCATTTT.

The V call is TRBV7-9, the J call TRBJ2-7, with TRBD2 matching 9 bases. The J call may be wrong; the DNA end is better matched by TRBJ2-5. Germline assignment: CDR1 SEHNR and CDR2 FQNEAQ (reference sequence). This CDR3 has 17 amino acids. Here the CDR3 reads CASSLGLAGDLPETQYF. The CDR3 DNA reads TGTGCCAGCAGCTTAGGGTTAGCGGGAGACCTCCCAGAGACCCAGTACTTC.

This clonotype showed up many times. The chain combines TRBV15 with TRBJ2-4; TRBD1 or TRBD2 may be the D gene (5 bases each). Germline V lookup: CDR1 LNHNV, CDR2 YYDKDF (reference sequence). Trimming removed 0 bases at V and 8 bases at J, with 8 bases between. The CDR3 is made up of 13 amino acids. This chain's CDR3 is CATSRDVGDIQYF. CDR3 in DNA: TGTGCCACCAGCAGAGATGTGGGGGACATTCAGTACTTC.

This clonotype was seen just once. V gene TRBV27 combines with J gene TRBJ2-4; TRBD1 matches 7 bases. Per germline, CDR1 MNHEY and CDR2 SMNVEV (reference sequence). The junction had 14 bases not matched to a gene; V was cut back by 5 bases and J by 4 bases. The CDR3 spans 17 residues. This chain's CDR3 is CASSPPPLRGLKNIQYF. CDR3 bases: TGTGCCAGCAGTCCACCACCCCTGAGGGGGCTAAAAAACATTCAGTACTTC.

Worth noting for this clonotype: A much larger clone is a single base away; this may be a read error. The V and J genes are TRBV29-1 and TRBJ2-5; 11 positions match TRBD2. Trimming took 6 bases from V and 11 from J; bases not matched to a gene: 20. This CDR3 region has 16 residues. CDR1 SQVTM and CDR2 ANQGSEA come from the germline V gene. The CDR3 spells CSVKGISGRAIDEQYF. Here the CDR3 DNA reads TGCAGCGTGAAGGGGATTAGCGGGAGGGCCATTGATGAGCAGTACTTC.

This clonotype was seen at least ten times. The rearrangement uses TRBV4-2 and TRBJ2-7; the match to TRBD2 covers 10 bases. This CDR3 has 15 amino acids. Trimming removed 6 bases from V and 4 bases from J; junction bases left unmatched: 9. The germline gives CDR1 LGHNA, CDR2 YNFKEQ. The CDR3 DNA is TGTGCCAGCAGTCATTGGGGGACTAGCGCTTACGAGCAGTACTTC. As protein: CASSHWGTSAYEQYF.

This chain links TRBV2 with TRBJ1-1, with TRBD1 matching over 7 bases. The V gene's germline CDR1 is SNHLY and CDR2 FYNNEI. Losses at the gene ends were 3 bases for V and 0 bases for J; bases not matched to a gene: 4. The CDR3 loop spans 15 amino acids. CDR3 nucleotides: TGTGCCAGCAGTGAGGGCGGGACAGTGAACACTGAAGCTTTCTTT. Amino acid sequence: CASSEGGTVNTEAFF.

There are a few counts of this clonotype. The chain uses TRBV2 and TRBJ2-3, with a weak D call TRBD1 (6 bases). This CDR3 is built from 13 residues. Trimming took 7 bases from V and 2 from J, leaving 10 bases between them. CDR1 and CDR2 (germline): SNHLY, FYNNEI. The CDR3 loop reads CASIGGSTDTQYF. The CDR3 nucleotides read TGTGCCAGCATAGGGGGTTCCACAGATACGCAGTATTTT.

This clonotype came up a few times. Being one base from a much bigger clone, this may be a read error. The chain combines TRBV5-1 with TRBJ2-5; possibly TRBD2 for D (5 bases). The CDR3 length is 14 residues. Trimming stripped 0 bases from V and 5 bases from J, with 11 bases between. Looked up from germline, CDR1 is SGHRS and CDR2 is YFSETQ. CDR3 residues: CASSLDGEMETQYF. Written as DNA, the CDR3 is TGCGCCAGCAGCTTGGATGGGGAGATGGAGACCCAGTACTTC.

This clonotype appeared a few times. The rearrangement joins TRBV5-1 to TRBJ2-3; 10 bases match TRBD1. Germline CDR1 is SGHRS and CDR2 is YFSETQ. V gave up 4 bases and J gave up 1 base; unmatched junction bases: 3. The CDR3 contains 15 residues. CDR3 DNA: TGCGCCAGCAGCCGGACAGGGGGGGGCACAGATACGCAGTATTTT. Translating it yields CASSRTGGGTDTQYF.

The chain joins TRBV12-3 or TRBV12-4 to TRBJ1-2; D call uncertain. The CDR3 has 14 amino acids. V dropped 3 bases and J dropped 2 bases, with 10 bases sitting between them. CDR3 sequence (DNA): TGTGCCAGCAGTTTCCCCACCAACAACTATGGCTACACCTTC. This translates into CASSFPTNNYGYTF.

This clonotype was seen a handful of times. V gene TRBV6-5 combines with J gene TRBJ1-1; D remains ambiguous. V was pared by 5 bases and J by 10 bases, with 26 bases between. The CDR3 extends over 16 amino acids. CDR1 and CDR2 from the germline V gene are MNHEY and SVGAGI. The CDR3 spells CASSPANRLFDIVAFF. The CDR3 DNA reads TGTGCCAGCAGTCCCGCTAATCGTTTATTCGACATAGTAGCTTTCTTT.

The rearrangement uses TRBV7-9 and TRBJ2-2; possibly TRBD1 for D (5 bases). Trimming left V 3 bases short and J 5 bases short, with 7 bases between. This CDR3 is 13 amino acids long. Germline V lookup: CDR1 SEHNR, CDR2 FQNEAQ (reference sequence). The CDR3 loop reads CASSFGQTGELFF. CDR3 coding DNA: TGTGCCAGCAGCTTTGGACAAACCGGGGAGCTGTTTTTT.

The chain couples TRBV5-6 to TRBJ1-1, with a possible D match to TRBD1 (5 bases). The CDR3 sequence is 15 residues long. CDR1 SGHDT and CDR2 YYEEEE come from the germline V gene. With 4 bases removed from V and 7 bases from J, the gap between germline ends came to 20 bases. CDR3 DNA sequence: TGTGCCAGCAGCGCAACCCGGGACGGACGGGTTGAAGCTTTCTTT. Residues: CASSATRDGRVEAFF.

This chain connects TRBV11-2 to TRBJ2-4; 9 bases are a match to TRBD2. The length of the CDR3 is 21 residues. The V segment lost 4 bases and the J segment 0 bases; nucleotides outside the gene matches: 19. Germline-derived CDR1 and CDR2 are SGHAT and FQNNGV. Written as DNA, the CDR3 is TGTGCCAGCAGCTCCCTACCGATTAGCGGGGGTGACCCACTAGCCAAAAACATTCAGTACTTC. As protein: CASSSLPISGGDPLAKNIQYF.

In its sample, this clonotype was seen many times. The chain joins TRBV5-1 to TRBJ2-5, with D unclear. This CDR3 has 13 amino acids. Germline V gives CDR1 SGHRS, CDR2 YFSETQ. The V and J ends lost 1 base and 5 bases respectively, with 9 bases between them. CDR3 amino acids: CASSLTMGETQYF. The CDR3 region has the DNA TGCGCCAGCAGCTTGACGATGGGGGAGACCCAGTACTTC.

V usage is TRBV18 and J usage is TRBJ2-5; 7 positions match TRBD1. V was pared by 4 bases and J by 9 bases, with 11 bases of the junction left unmatched. Germline V gene lookup returns CDR1 KGHSH and CDR2 LQKENI. The CDR3 has 14 amino acids. The CDR3 DNA reads TGTGCCAGCTCACGAGGACAGGCCAGCTGTCCCCAGTACTTC. Encoded protein: CASSRGQASCPQYF.

This clonotype came up a few times. This may stem from a read error, because a much larger clone lies one nucleotide away. J is TRBJ2-7 and V is TRBV7-2; no reliable D call. Germline V gene data show CDR1 as SGHTA and CDR2 as FQGNSA. There are 13 residues in the CDR3. Trimming cost V 2 bases and J 7 bases, with 12 bases left between them. Here the CDR3 reads CASSLRLYNEQYF. The CDR3 DNA reads as TGTGCCAGCAGCTTAAGGTTATACAATGAGCAGTACTTC. Supplemented by reference TRBV7-2 and TRBJ2-7, the full variable domain reads GAGVSQSPSNKVTEKGKDVELRCDPISGHTALYWYRQSLGQGLEFLIYFQGNSAPDKSGLPSDRFSAERTGGSVSTLTIQRTQQEDSAVYLCASSLRLYNEQYFGPGTRLTVT.

Worth noting for this clonotype: The junction departs from the called germline gene at one end, perhaps through a read error. V and J are TRBV27 and TRBJ2-5, with D perhaps TRBD1 (6 bases). Germline V gene lookup returns CDR1 MNHEY and CDR2 SMNVEV (reference sequence). The CDR3 has 15 residues. This chain's CDR3 is CVSSLHRVGGETQYF. The CDR3 coding sequence is TGTGTCAGCAGTTTACACAGGGTTGGGGGTGAGACCCAGTACTTC.

This chain connects TRBV29-1 to TRBJ1-2, with a tentative D call TRBD1 (5 bases). CDR3 length: 13 residues. Germline CDR1 is SQVTM and CDR2 is ANQGSEA. V lost 4 bases and J 3 bases, leaving 12 bases between the germline ends. The chain's CDR3 is CSVGDGLHYGYTF. CDR3 DNA: TGCAGCGTTGGGGACGGCCTTCACTATGGCTACACCTTC.

This clonotype was picked up many times. This chain links TRBV7-9 with TRBJ2-3; D uncertain. V lost 5 bases and J 10 bases, leaving 7 bases between the germline ends. The CDR3 is 10 amino acids. Germline CDR1 reads SEHNR; CDR2 reads FQNEAQ (reference sequence). CDR3 residues: CASSAHPQYF. In nucleotides, the CDR3 is TGTGCCAGCAGCGCCCATCCGCAGTATTTT.

The J gene is TRBJ2-4, the V gene TRBV9, with TRBD1 as a possible D gene (6 bases). This CDR3 region has 14 residues. Trimming left V 0 bases short and J 8 bases short, with 12 bases between. Germline assignment: CDR1 SGDLS and CDR2 YYNGEE. The CDR3 sequence: CASSVAAAGDIQYF. CDR3 DNA: TGTGCCAGCAGCGTAGCCGCCGCAGGGGACATTCAGTACTTC.

This chain connects TRBV25-1 to TRBJ2-2; 9 bases agree with TRBD1. V was pared by 8 bases and J by 7 bases, with 5 bases of the junction left unmatched. The germline V gene has CDR1 MGHDK and CDR2 SYGVNS. The CDR3 is made up of 13 amino acids. The CDR3 DNA is TGTGCCAGCCGCAGGACAGGGGACGGGGAGCTGTTTTTT. As protein: CASRRTGDGELFF. Supplemented by reference TRBV25-1 and TRBJ2-2, the full variable domain reads EADIYQTPRYLVIGTGKKITLECSQTMGHDKMYWYQQDPGMELHLIHYSYGVNSTEKGDLSSESTVSRIRTEHFPLTLESARPSHTSQYLCASRRTGDGELFFGEGSRLTVL.